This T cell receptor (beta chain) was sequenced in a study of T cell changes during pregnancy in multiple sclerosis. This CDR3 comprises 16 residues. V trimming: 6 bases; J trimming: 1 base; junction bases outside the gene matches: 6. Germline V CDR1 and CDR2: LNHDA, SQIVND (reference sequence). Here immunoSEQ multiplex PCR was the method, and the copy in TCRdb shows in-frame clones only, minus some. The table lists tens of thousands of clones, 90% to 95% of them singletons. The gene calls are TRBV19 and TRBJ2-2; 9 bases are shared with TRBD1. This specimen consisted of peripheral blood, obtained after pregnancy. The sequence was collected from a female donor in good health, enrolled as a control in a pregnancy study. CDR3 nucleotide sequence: TGTGCCAGTAGCAGAGGGACAGGGCAGAACACCGGGGAGCTGTTTTTT. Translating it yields CASSRGTGQNTGELFF.